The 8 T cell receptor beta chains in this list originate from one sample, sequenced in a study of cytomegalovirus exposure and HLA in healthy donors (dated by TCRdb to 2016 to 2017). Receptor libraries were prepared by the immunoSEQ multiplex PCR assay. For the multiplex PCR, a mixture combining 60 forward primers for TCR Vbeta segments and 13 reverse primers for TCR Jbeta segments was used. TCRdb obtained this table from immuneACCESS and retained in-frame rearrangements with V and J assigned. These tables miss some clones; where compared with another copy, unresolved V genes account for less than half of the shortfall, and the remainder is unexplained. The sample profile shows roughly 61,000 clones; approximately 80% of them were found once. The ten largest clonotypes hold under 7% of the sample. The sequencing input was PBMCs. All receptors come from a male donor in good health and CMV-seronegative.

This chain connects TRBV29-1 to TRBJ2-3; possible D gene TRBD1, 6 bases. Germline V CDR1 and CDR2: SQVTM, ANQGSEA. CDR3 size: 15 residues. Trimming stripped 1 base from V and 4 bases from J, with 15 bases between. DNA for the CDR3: TGCAGCGTTGAAGGAGCGACAGGAAAGGCAGATACGCAGTATTTT. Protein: CSVEGATGKADTQYF.

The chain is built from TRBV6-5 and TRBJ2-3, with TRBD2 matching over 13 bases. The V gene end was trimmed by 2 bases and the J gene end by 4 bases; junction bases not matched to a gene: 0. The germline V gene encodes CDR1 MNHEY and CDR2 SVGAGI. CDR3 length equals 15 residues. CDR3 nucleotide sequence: TGTGCCAGCAGTTACACTAGCGGGGGGGCAGATACGCAGTATTTT. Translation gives CASSYTSGGADTQYF.

CDR3 amino acids: CASSSRRQGAVGQETQYF. CDR3 sequence (DNA): TGTGCCAGCAGCTCGAGGCGGCAGGGGGCAGTCGGGCAAGAGACCCAGTACTTC. The chain has TRBV5-6 and TRBJ2-5; 8 nucleotides line up with TRBD1. This CDR3 region has 18 residues. The germline V gene has CDR1 SGHDT and CDR2 YYEEEE. J was trimmed by 2 bases and V by 3 bases; bases with no gene match: 15.

The CDR3 DNA follows: TGTGCCAGCAGTTTAGGACAAAATAGTCTCGAGCAGTACTTC. It yields the protein CASSLGQNSLEQYF. This rearrangement joins TRBV27 to TRBJ2-7; weak D call: TRBD1 (5 bases). Trimming took 2 bases from V and 6 from J, leaving 14 bases between them. Germline loops: CDR1 MNHEY, CDR2 SMNVEV (reference sequence). The CDR3 contains 14 residues.

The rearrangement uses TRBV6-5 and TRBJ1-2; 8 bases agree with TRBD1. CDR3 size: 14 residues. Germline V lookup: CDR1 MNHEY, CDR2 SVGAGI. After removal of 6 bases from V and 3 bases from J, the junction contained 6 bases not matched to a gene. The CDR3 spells CASSGTGSDYGYTF. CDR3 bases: TGTGCCAGCAGCGGGACAGGCTCCGACTATGGCTACACCTTC.

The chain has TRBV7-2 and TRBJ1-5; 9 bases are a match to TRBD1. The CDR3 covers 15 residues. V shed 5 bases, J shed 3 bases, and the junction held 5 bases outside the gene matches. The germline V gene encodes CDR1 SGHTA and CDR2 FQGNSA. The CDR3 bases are TGTGCCAGCAGCGAACGGGACAGGGCCAATCAGCCCCAGCATTTT. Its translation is CASSERDRANQPQHF.

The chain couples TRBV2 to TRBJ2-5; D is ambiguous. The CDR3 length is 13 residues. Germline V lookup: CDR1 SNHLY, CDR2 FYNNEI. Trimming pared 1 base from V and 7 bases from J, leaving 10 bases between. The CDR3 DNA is TGTGCCAGCAGTGAAGGTCTAGTTCGGACCCAGTACTTC. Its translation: CASSEGLVRTQYF.

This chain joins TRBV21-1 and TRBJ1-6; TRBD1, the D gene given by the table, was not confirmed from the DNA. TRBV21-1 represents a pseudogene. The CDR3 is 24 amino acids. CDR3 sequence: CASSKGGPGQGHIHTISYNSPLHF. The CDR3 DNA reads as TGTGCCAGCAGCAAAGGGGGCCCGGGACAGGGGCATATTCATACGATCTCCTATAATTCACCCCTCCACTTT.